One sample yielded the 21 T cell receptor beta chains listed below, sequenced in a study of blood T cell repertoires in COVID-19. TCRdb's table, derived via immunoSEQ multiplex PCR, lists solely in-frame clones and lacks some. The sample records fewer than 50,000 clones, about four fifths being singletons. Material for sequencing was peripheral blood. Receptors were obtained from a woman of 80 years or more with active or convalescent COVID-19.

This clone was observed a few times. The J gene is TRBJ1-5, the V gene TRBV30; TRBD1 matches 8 bases. The CDR3 runs 14 residues. Per germline, CDR1 GTSNPN and CDR2 SVGIG (reference sequence). J gave up 4 bases and V 2 bases, and 4 bases lay outside the gene matches. CDR3 amino acids: CAWSQGTGNQPQHF. The CDR3 nucleotides are TGTGCCTGGAGTCAAGGGACAGGAAATCAGCCCCAGCATTTT.

CDR3 bases: TGCGCCAGCAGCTTGGGGCCCACGAACACTGAAGCTTTCTTT. Translating it yields CASSLGPTNTEAFF. V is TRBV5-1 and J is TRBJ1-1; D unclear. V lost 0 bases and J 1 base, leaving 7 bases between the germline ends. Germline CDR1 is SGHRS and CDR2 is YFSETQ. CDR3 length: 14 amino acids.

V usage is TRBV9 and J usage is TRBJ2-2; 8 bases fit TRBD1. CDR1 is SGDLS, CDR2 YYNGEE, per germline. Losses at the gene ends were 0 bases for V and 7 bases for J; bases not matched to a gene: 5. This CDR3 is 15 amino acids long. The CDR3 DNA reads as TGTGCCAGCAGCGTAGGGCAGGGGGCGAGCGGGGAGCTGTTTTTT. Encoded protein: CASSVGQGASGELFF. The full variable domain, with the rest looked up from reference TRBV9 and TRBJ2-2, is DSGVTQTPKHLITATGQRVTLRCSPRSGDLSVYWYQQSLDQGLQFLIQYYNGEERAKGNILERFSAQQFPDLHSELNLSSLELGDSALYFCASSVGQGASGELFFGEGSRLTVL.

The chain is built from TRBV5-3 and TRBJ1-2; D not resolved. TRBV5-3 is an open reading frame whose function is uncertain. This CDR3 region has 17 residues. The V end was cut by 6 bases, the J end by 6 bases, with 27 bases between. The CDR3 loop reads CARTSGGLRKGLHGYTF. The CDR3 DNA is TGTGCCAGAACTTCGGGCGGCCTAAGGAAAGGACTTCATGGCTACACCTTC.

This clone showed up just a few times. The J gene is TRBJ1-1, the V gene TRBV29-1, with D maybe TRBD1 (6 bases). The length of the CDR3 is 13 residues. Germline-derived CDR1 and CDR2 are SQVTM and ANQGSEA. Trimming removed 4 bases from V and 4 bases from J, with 13 bases in between. As DNA, the CDR3 is TGCAGCGTTGTAGGGGTGGACAGCACTGAAGCTTTCTTT. This encodes CSVVGVDSTEAFF.

The sample holds one count of this clone. The rearrangement joins TRBV7-2 to TRBJ2-7; possible D gene TRBD2, 6 bases. This CDR3 region has 15 residues. Germline V gene lookup returns CDR1 SGHTA and CDR2 FQGNSA. V lost 5 bases to trimming and J lost 6 bases, with 20 bases between them. The CDR3 region is CASSPSYGGGSEQYF. CDR3 nucleotide sequence: TGTGCCAGCAGCCCTTCCTACGGGGGTGGGAGCGAGCAGTACTTC.

This clone was counted once. The chain combines TRBV6-5 with TRBJ1-5; no definite D call. CDR1 and CDR2 (germline): MNHEY, SVGAGI. With 0 bases removed from V and 5 bases from J, the gap between germline ends came to 11 bases. This CDR3 spans 15 amino acids. CDR3 protein: CASSYSWGGDQPQHF. The CDR3 DNA sequence: TGTGCCAGCAGTTACTCGTGGGGAGGTGATCAGCCCCAGCATTTT.

The chain combines TRBV4-3 with TRBJ2-3; D not resolved. Germline assignment: CDR1 LGHNA and CDR2 YSLEER. V gave up 1 base and J gave up 6 bases, with 14 bases separating them. This CDR3 is built from 15 residues. The DNA of the CDR3 is TGCGCCAGCAGCCAAGTGGCGGCATTGGCCGATACGCAGTATTTT. Its protein product is CASSQVAALADTQYF.

The chain carries TRBV5-1 and TRBJ1-4; D is perhaps TRBD1 (5 bases). V dropped 1 base and J dropped 5 bases, with 15 bases sitting between them. The CDR3 has 16 amino acids. Germline V gene lookup returns CDR1 SGHRS and CDR2 YFSETQ. This CDR3 reads CASSLFLGDSNEKLFF. The CDR3 nucleotides read TGCGCCAGCAGCTTGTTTCTCGGTGACAGCAATGAAAAACTGTTTTTT. The full variable domain, rest sourced from reference TRBV5-1 and TRBJ1-4, is KAGVTQTPRYLIKTRGQQVTLSCSPISGHRSVSWYQQTPGQGLQFLFEYFSETQRNKGNFPGRFSGRQFSNSRSEMNVSTLELGDSALYLCASSLFLGDSNEKLFFGSGTQLSVL.

The genes are TRBV19 and TRBJ2-1; possible D gene TRBD2, 5 bases. Germline CDR1 reads LNHDA; CDR2 reads SQIVND (reference sequence). The CDR3 covers 14 residues. Trimming took off 4 bases at V and 3 bases at J, with 10 bases between the two ends. The CDR3, as DNA: TGTGCCAGTAGTACCGTGAGGGACTACAATGAGCAGTTCTTC. Translation gives CASSTVRDYNEQFF. Full variable domain (missing parts from reference TRBV19 and TRBJ2-1): DGGITQSPKYLFRKEGQNVTLSCEQNLNHDAMYWYRQDPGQGLRLIYYSQIVNDFQKGDIAEGYSVSREKKESFPLTVTSAQKNPTAFYLCASSTVRDYNEQFFGPGTRLTVL.

This sequence joins TRBV28 and TRBJ2-2; the D gene is possibly TRBD1 (5 bases). Between the trimmed V and J ends, which lost 10 bases and 0 bases, there was a span of 9 bases. Germline CDR1 is MDHEN and CDR2 is SYDVKM. The length of the CDR3 is 13 residues. The CDR3 region is CATDTSNTGELFF. In nucleotides, the CDR3 is TGTGCCACGGACACATCGAACACCGGGGAGCTGTTTTTT.

In this sample, this clone turned up a few times. This chain uses TRBV25-1 with TRBJ2-7; TRBD2 matches at 7 bases. V dropped 4 bases and J dropped 2; count of bases not matched to a gene: 8. CDR3 size: 15 residues. Germline assignment: CDR1 MGHDK and CDR2 SYGVNS. This CDR3 is CASSAGSGTTYEQYF. CDR3 coding DNA: TGTGCCAGCAGTGCGGGAAGCGGGACCACCTACGAGCAGTACTTC.

The V and J genes are TRBV28 and TRBJ1-6; maybe TRBD1 (5 bases). There are 15 residues in the CDR3. V was cut by 1 base and J by 10 bases, with 14 bases left in between. Germline V lookup: CDR1 MDHEN, CDR2 SYDVKM. For the CDR3, the DNA is TGTGCCAGCAGTTTATCCCCAGGGTCTGTCTCACCCCTCCACTTT. Translated: CASSLSPGSVSPLHF.

J is TRBJ2-7 and V is TRBV6-5; TRBD2 aligns across 7 bases. CDR1 MNHEY and CDR2 SVGAGI come from the germline V gene. V was clipped by 7 bases and J by 0 bases; unmatched bases: 9. The CDR3 is made up of 15 amino acids. The DNA for the CDR3 is TGTGCCAGCACTCTTAAAGTAGCGGGCTCCTACGAGCAGTACTTC. Translating it yields CASTLKVAGSYEQYF.

The CDR3 region has the DNA TGCGCCCCCAGCCAAGGGGGGGGGCAGGGTGCTCAGCCCCAGCATTTT. Translated, it gives CAPSQGGGQGAQPQHF. The rearrangement uses TRBV4-1 and TRBJ1-5, with a tentative D call TRBD1 (6 bases). The germline CDR1 and CDR2 sequences are MGHRA and YSYEKL. V shed 11 bases and J shed 6 bases, with 26 bases lying between them. CDR3 length: 16 amino acids.

The J gene is TRBJ1-1, the V gene TRBV5-1, with D uncertain. The CDR3 spans 15 residues. CDR1 and CDR2 from the germline V gene are SGHRS and YFSETQ. Trimming took 0 bases from V and 1 from J, leaving 10 bases between them. The CDR3 spells CASSLVVVGNTEAFF. CDR3 in DNA: TGCGCCAGCAGCTTGGTAGTGGTTGGGAACACTGAAGCTTTCTTT.

The gene calls are TRBV11-2 and TRBJ2-1; TRBD2 matches at 13 bases. Germline CDR1 is SGHAT and CDR2 is FQNNGV. This CDR3 spans 19 amino acids. The J segment lost 0 bases and the V segment lost 5 bases, leaving 10 bases of the junction unmatched. The CDR3, as DNA: TGTGCCAGCAGCCGGACTAGCGGGAGCTTTGAAAGCTCCTACAATGAGCAGTTCTTC. This codes for CASSRTSGSFESSYNEQFF.

V gene TRBV3-1 (or the pseudogene TRBV3-2) combines with J gene TRBJ1-2; the D is unclear. Germline CDR1 is LGHDT and CDR2 is YNNKEL (reference sequence). Trimming cost V 0 bases and J 0 bases, with 11 bases left between them. CDR3 length: 16 amino acids. CDR3 sequence reads: CASSQDLRAANYGYTF. The CDR3 DNA reads as TGTGCCAGCAGCCAAGATCTGAGGGCGGCTAACTATGGCTACACCTTC.

The chain is built from TRBV5-8 and TRBJ1-1, with unresolved D. This CDR3 is built from 14 residues. Germline CDR1 and CDR2: SGHTS and YDEGEE. V lost 4 bases and J 1 base, leaving 11 bases between the germline ends. The CDR3 region has the DNA TGTGCCAGCAGCACAAGTTGGAGGAACACTGAAGCTTTCTTT. It encodes CASSTSWRNTEAFF.

The chain carries TRBV28 and TRBJ2-2; TRBD1 matches at 7 bases. CDR3 length: 16 residues. Germline loops: CDR1 MDHEN, CDR2 SYDVKM. V lost 4 bases, J lost 2 bases, and 7 bases stayed unmatched. The CDR3 loop reads CASSSAGTDNTGELFF. Written as DNA, the CDR3 is TGTGCCAGCAGTTCCGCCGGGACAGATAACACCGGGGAGCTGTTTTTT.

This chain links TRBV23-1 with TRBJ2-1, with 12 bases identical to TRBD1. TRBV23-1 is filed as an ORF, its function uncertain. The CDR3 totals 19 residues. Trimming at V came to 0 bases and at J to 5 bases, leaving 11 bases not matched to a gene. The CDR3 here is CASSQSRDRGLFWDNEQFF. The DNA of the CDR3 is TGCGCCAGCAGTCAATCAAGGGACAGGGGGCTCTTCTGGGACAATGAGCAGTTCTTC.